One sample yielded the 30 T cell receptor beta chains listed below, sequenced in a study of CD8+CD57+ T cells in acquired aplastic anemia. Genomic DNA, serving as template, underwent TCR beta VDJ and CDR3 profiling. One entry per CDR3 protein results from TCRdb running MiXCR on the reads. The sample gives approximately 470,000 distinct CDR3 sequences, around 33% of which show up once; roughly 0.89% is in the top ten. Selection for sequencing was limited to patients who had shown CD8+CD57+ cell expansion by flow cytometry. Sequencing was done on a sample of sorted CD4+, CD8+, or CD8+CD57+ T cells (not recorded which) from PBMCs. The receptor set was obtained from a human donor with aplastic anemia.

The rearrangement uses TRBV10-1 and TRBJ1-2, with D tentatively TRBD1 (5 bases). The germline V and J ends were trimmed by 6 bases and 5 bases, with 13 bases remaining between them. The germline gives CDR1 WNHNN, CDR2 SYGVQD (reference sequence). The CDR3 contains 13 residues. The CDR3 loop is CASSPGRLYGYTF. The CDR3 nucleotides are TGCGCCAGCAGCCCGGGACGCCTGTATGGCTACACCTTC.

V and J are TRBV15 and TRBJ1-1; the D is unclear. V dropped 10 bases and J dropped 10 bases, with 22 bases sitting between them. CDR1 is LNHNV and CDR2 is YYDKDF in the germline V gene (reference sequence). This CDR3 spans 13 amino acids. For the CDR3, the DNA is TGTGCCAGCAGTGAAAGGGCCACCTGCGGAGCTTTCTTT. Translated, it gives CASSERATCGAFF. Using reference TRBV15 and TRBJ1-1 for the parts outside the CDR3, the full variable domain is DAMVIQNPRYQVTQFGKPVTLSCSQTLNHNVMYWYQQKSSQAPKLLFHYYDKDFNNEADTPDNFQSRRPNTSFCFLDIRSPGLGDTAMYLCASSERATCGAFFGQGTRLTVV.

This clonotype was seen a few times. The rearrangement uses TRBV10-1 and TRBJ2-2, with a possible D match to TRBD2 (7 bases). Per the germline V gene, CDR1 is WNHNN and CDR2 is SYGVQD (reference sequence). V shed 6 bases and J shed 4 bases, with 15 bases lying between them. There are 15 residues in the CDR3. CDR3 residues: CASSRGGSGTGELFF. Here the CDR3 DNA reads TGCGCCAGCAGCAGGGGAGGGTCGGGCACCGGGGAGCTGTTTTTT.

This chain joins TRBV19 and TRBJ1-5; D is ambiguous. The V gene lost 6 bases and the J gene lost 2 bases, with 17 bases spanning the gap. CDR1 and CDR2 (germline): LNHDA, SQIVND (reference sequence). CDR3 size: 16 residues. The CDR3, as DNA: TGTGCCAGTAGAGTAGCGAAAGCGGCCGGCAATCAGCCCCAGCATTTT. This translates into CASRVAKAAGNQPQHF. The whole variable domain, remainder taken from reference TRBV19 and TRBJ1-5, is DGGITQSPKYLFRKEGQNVTLSCEQNLNHDAMYWYRQDPGQGLRLIYYSQIVNDFQKGDIAEGYSVSREKKESFPLTVTSAQKNPTAFYLCASRVAKAAGNQPQHFGDGTRLSIL.

As for this clonotype: A read error is possible here, since a much larger clone lies one base away. The chain links TRBV6-5 to TRBJ1-1, with D uncertain. In germline, CDR1 is MNHEY, CDR2 SVGAGI. The CDR3 contains 11 residues. The V gene lost 7 bases and the J gene lost 1 base, with 4 bases spanning the gap. In nucleotides, the CDR3 is TGTGCCAGCAACAAGAACACTGAAGCTTTCTTT. Protein product: CASNKNTEAFF.

This sequence joins TRBV5-1 and TRBJ2-1; 8 bases align to TRBD2. This CDR3 is built from 14 residues. Per the germline V gene, CDR1 is SGHRS and CDR2 is YFSETQ. Trimming removed 4 bases from V and 5 bases from J; junction bases left unmatched: 5. For the CDR3, the DNA is TGCGCCAGCAGCGCGGGACTAGGAAACAATGAGCAGTTCTTC. Protein sequence: CASSAGLGNNEQFF.

This clonotype has at least ten counts. The chain employs TRBV15 and TRBJ2-5; 7 nucleotides align to TRBD1. CDR3 length: 15 amino acids. With V trimmed by 0 bases and J by 4 bases, 5 bases remained unmatched. Germline V gene lookup returns CDR1 LNHNV and CDR2 YYDKDF (reference sequence). CDR3 nucleotide sequence: TGTGCCACCAGCAGAGAAAGGACAGGTGGAGAGACCCAGTACTTC. Translation gives CATSRERTGGETQYF.

In nucleotides, the CDR3 is TGTGCCAGCAGCGCCCAGGGTTGGGGGTCAGATACGCAGTATTTT. As protein: CASSAQGWGSDTQYF. The V and J genes are TRBV11-2 and TRBJ2-3; D tentatively reads TRBD1 or TRBD2 (5 bases each). Trimming pared 5 bases from V and 4 bases from J, leaving 16 bases between. Looked up from germline, CDR1 is SGHAT and CDR2 is FQNNGV. The CDR3 totals 15 residues.

This clonotype was observed a handful of times. The chain has TRBV4-3 and TRBJ2-7, with TRBD2 identical over 10 bases. The CDR3 loop spans 16 amino acids. Looked up from germline, CDR1 is LGHNA and CDR2 is YSLEER. The junction had 6 bases not matched to a gene; V was cut back by 0 bases and J by 4 bases. The CDR3 bases are TGCGCCAGCAGCCAAGATTTGAGCGGGGGGGAATACGAGCAGTACTTC. It translates to CASSQDLSGGEYEQYF.

This clonotype appeared once. This chain uses TRBV6-5 with TRBJ1-5; the D gene is possibly TRBD1 (5 bases). The germline V gene encodes CDR1 MNHEY and CDR2 SVGAGI. Trimming took 3 bases from V and 3 from J, leaving 12 bases between them. This CDR3 spans 15 amino acids. In DNA, the CDR3 is TGTGCCAGCAGTTATGGGGGATCGAACAATCAGCCCCAGCATTTT. It is translated as CASSYGGSNNQPQHF.

Notes on this clonotype: Since no conserved phenylalanine or tryptophan closes the CDR3, a read error is the likely cause. The chain couples TRBV7-3 to TRBJ2-7; unclear D gene. CDR1 and CDR2 (germline): SGHTA, FQGTGA. CDR3 size: 14 residues. V was shortened by 5 bases and J by 4 bases, with 15 bases between the two germline ends. CDR3 loop: CASSPETPPYEQYL. CDR3 bases: TGTGCCAGCAGCCCCGAGACTCCCCCATACGAGCAGTACCTC.

At least ten counts were recorded for this clonotype. The V call is TRBV20-1, the J call TRBJ1-2; D is undetermined. Germline V gene sequence: CDR1 DFQATT, CDR2 SNEGSKA (reference sequence). The CDR3 has 13 residues. With 0 bases removed from V and 4 bases from J, the gap between germline ends came to 9 bases. As DNA, the CDR3 is TGCAGTGCTAGAGATAGTTTGAGCTATGGCTACACCTTC. Its translation: CSARDSLSYGYTF.

This clonotype was counted many times. The V and J genes are TRBV7-8 and TRBJ2-7; unclear D gene. CDR1 SGHVS and CDR2 FQNEAQ come from the germline V gene. Trimming cost V 2 bases and J 0 bases, with 11 bases left between them. This CDR3 has 15 residues. The CDR3 region has the DNA TGTGCCAGCAGCTTACTGGGTAGTTCCTCCTACGAGCAGTACTTC. It translates to CASSLLGSSSYEQYF.

This clonotype was recorded only once. The gene calls are TRBV19 and TRBJ1-1; 11 bases fit TRBD1. With V trimmed by 8 bases and J by 8 bases, 4 bases remained unmatched. This CDR3 contains 12 residues. Germline CDR1 and CDR2: LNHDA and SQIVND (reference sequence). The CDR3 spells CASRGQGAEAFF. Written as DNA, the CDR3 is TGTGCCAGTCGAGGACAGGGGGCAGAAGCTTTCTTT. The full variable domain, its missing parts supplied by reference TRBV19 and TRBJ1-1, is DGGITQSPKYLFRKEGQNVTLSCEQNLNHDAMYWYRQDPGQGLRLIYYSQIVNDFQKGDIAEGYSVSREKKESFPLTVTSAQKNPTAFYLCASRGQGAEAFFGQGTRLTVV.

In this sample, this clonotype turned up a few times. This chain joins TRBV20-1 and TRBJ1-1; the D is unclear. Looked up from germline, CDR1 is DFQATT and CDR2 is SNEGSKA (reference sequence). The V and J ends lost 7 bases and 1 base respectively, with 13 bases between them. This CDR3 is 13 amino acids long. The CDR3 sequence: CSVLTWGNTEAFF. Written as DNA, the CDR3 is TGCAGTGTCCTGACGTGGGGGAACACTGAAGCTTTCTTT.

The chain is built from TRBV12-3 or TRBV12-4 and TRBJ2-3; perhaps D is TRBD1 or TRBD2 (5 bases each). This CDR3 is 15 amino acids long. V lost 5 bases, J lost 3 bases, and 15 bases lay in between. The CDR3 sequence: CASSPRGRGTDTQYF. In nucleotides, the CDR3 is TGTGCCAGCAGTCCCCGGGGACGCGGAACAGATACGCAGTATTTT.

The rearrangement joins TRBV6-5 to TRBJ1-5, with 7 bases fitting TRBD1. V shed 4 bases, J shed 7 bases, and the junction held 13 bases outside the gene matches. The CDR3 is 16 amino acids. From germline, CDR1 is MNHEY and CDR2 SVGAGI. The CDR3 loop is CASSSRHRGSGQPQHF. CDR3 in DNA: TGTGCCAGCAGTTCGAGACACAGGGGCTCAGGGCAGCCCCAGCATTTT.

This chain joins TRBV2 and TRBJ2-3, with 13 bases matching TRBD2. Germline V gives CDR1 SNHLY, CDR2 FYNNEI. V was pared by 6 bases and J by 2 bases, with 5 bases of the junction left unmatched. The CDR3 length is 16 residues. This chain's CDR3 is CASRPGLAGVTDTQYF. Here the CDR3 DNA reads TGTGCCAGCAGGCCAGGACTAGCGGGGGTCACAGATACGCAGTATTTT.

This clonotype appeared many times. The V gene is TRBV29-1, the J gene TRBJ2-3; D not resolved. Per the germline V gene, CDR1 is SQVTM and CDR2 is ANQGSEA. The germline V and J ends were trimmed by 3 bases and 6 bases, with 4 bases remaining between them. CDR3 length: 10 amino acids. The CDR3 sequence: CSVEWDTQYF. The CDR3 region has the DNA TGCAGCGTTGAGTGGGATACGCAGTATTTT.

This clonotype has ten or more counts. The V call is TRBV12-3 or TRBV12-4, the J call TRBJ2-5; D remains unclear. This CDR3 contains 11 residues. V lost 3 bases and J 5 bases, leaving 4 bases between the germline ends. The CDR3 DNA reads as TGTGCCAGCAGTTTTCGGGAGACCCAGTACTTC. Translated, it gives CASSFRETQYF.

The chain joins TRBV21-1 to TRBJ1-2. TRBV21-1 is noted as a pseudogene. This CDR3 region has 16 residues. The CDR3: CASSLGRPSLNYGYTF. CDR3 nucleotide sequence: TGTGCCAGCAGCCTAGGACGGCCGAGTCTCAACTATGGCTACACCTTC.

In this sample, this clonotype turned up a few times. The V and J genes are TRBV19 and TRBJ2-3, with TRBD2 matching 11 bases. V dropped 4 bases and J dropped 2; count of bases not matched to a gene: 2. CDR3 length: 15 residues. Germline CDR1 is LNHDA and CDR2 is SQIVND (reference sequence). CDR3 sequence (DNA): TGTGCCAGTAGTAGGGGACTAGCGGACACAGATACGCAGTATTTT. Amino acid sequence: CASSRGLADTDTQYF.

In this sample, this clonotype turned up a few times. Compared with germline, one end of the junction differs, possibly owing to a read error. The CDR3 loop is CASSFGLTGAMNEQFF. The CDR3 DNA sequence: TGTGCCAGCAGCTTCGGTTTGACAGGCGCTATGAATGAGCAGTTCTTC. V is TRBV15 and J is TRBJ2-1; D might be TRBD1 (6 bases). Germline values: CDR1 LNHNV, CDR2 YYDKDF (reference sequence). The CDR3 is made up of 16 amino acids.

This clonotype was recorded many times. The chain links TRBV7-8 to TRBJ2-7; 8 bases map to TRBD1. The junction had 7 bases not matched to a gene; V was cut back by 5 bases and J by 4 bases. CDR1 is SGHVS, CDR2 FQNEAQ, per germline. The CDR3 sequence is 14 residues long. CDR3 bases: TGTGCCAGCAGCACTCGGGACAGGCAGTACGAGCAGTACTTC. It specifies CASSTRDRQYEQYF.

V is TRBV11-1 and J is TRBJ2-2, with TRBD1 as a possible D gene (6 bases). The V and J ends lost 3 bases and 7 bases respectively, with 18 bases between them. This CDR3 contains 16 residues. In germline, CDR1 is SGHAT, CDR2 FQDESV (reference sequence). The CDR3 sequence: CASSFYRDTRDGELFF. CDR3 in DNA: TGTGCCAGCAGCTTTTACCGGGACACTAGGGACGGGGAGCTGTTTTTT.

This clonotype came up once. The rearrangement uses TRBV30 and TRBJ1-6, with 7 bases matching TRBD1. The CDR3 has 15 amino acids. CDR1 and CDR2 from the germline V gene are GTSNPN and SVGIG (reference sequence). The V segment lost 5 bases and the J segment 8 bases; nucleotides outside the gene matches: 12. In DNA form, the CDR3 reads TGTGCCTGGGCCCAGGGGGTTCGAGGTTATTCACCCCTCCACTTT. It encodes CAWAQGVRGYSPLHF.

This clonotype was seen at least ten times. The rearrangement links TRBV10-3 to TRBJ1-6; D is possibly TRBD1 (5 bases). The V end lost 6 bases, the J end lost 10 bases, and 13 bases lay between the germline ends. Germline V gene lookup returns CDR1 ENHRY and CDR2 SYGVKD. This CDR3 is 13 amino acids long. The CDR3 spells CAIRDDRDSPLHF. In nucleotides, the CDR3 is TGTGCCATCAGAGACGACAGAGACTCACCCCTCCACTTT.

This clonotype was found once. The chain combines TRBV10-3 with TRBJ1-1; 7 bases agree with TRBD1. CDR3 length: 13 residues. CDR1 and CDR2 from the germline V gene are ENHRY and SYGVKD. The V segment lost 10 bases and the J segment 3 bases; nucleotides outside the gene matches: 8. The CDR3 DNA sequence: TGTGCCAGCAATTGGGACAGATACACTGAAGCTTTCTTT. Protein: CASNWDRYTEAFF.

In its sample, this clonotype was seen once. The chain links TRBV4-3 to TRBJ1-1; unclear D gene. CDR3 length: 14 amino acids. In germline, CDR1 is LGHNA, CDR2 YSLEER. V was pared by 6 bases and J by 0 bases, with 11 bases between. The CDR3 reads CASSRRLMNTEAFF. The DNA for the CDR3 is TGCGCCAGCAGTCGTCGGCTCATGAACACTGAAGCTTTCTTT.

This clonotype was picked up a small number of times. The chain employs TRBV19 and TRBJ2-7, with a possible D match to TRBD1 (5 bases). The CDR3 has 12 amino acids. Trimming shortened V by 6 bases and J by 4 bases, and 10 bases separated the two germline ends. In germline, CDR1 is LNHDA, CDR2 SQIVND (reference sequence). The CDR3 sequence is CASRSTAYEQYF. The DNA for the CDR3 is TGTGCCAGTAGGTCGACAGCGTACGAGCAGTACTTC.